Shown below are 15 T cell receptor beta chains from a single sample sequenced in a study of T cell responses to AZD1222 COVID-19 vaccine. This table comes from immunoSEQ multiplex PCR, and its TCRdb copy is limited to in-frame clones, with some not included. The sample shows about 180,000 clones, roughly nine tenths of them seen only once. Specimen: peripheral blood, collected on day 0 of AZD1222 vaccination. The receptors derive from an adult in good health.

The rearrangement uses TRBV5-1 and TRBJ2-7, with D unclear. V shed 1 base and J shed 4 bases, with 6 bases lying between them. CDR3 length equals 12 residues. Germline lookup yields CDR1 SGHRS and CDR2 YFSETQ. This CDR3 reads CASSLNSYEQYF. CDR3 sequence (DNA): TGCGCCAGCAGCTTGAACTCTTACGAGCAGTACTTC. The whole variable domain, remainder taken from reference TRBV5-1 and TRBJ2-7, is KAGVTQTPRYLIKTRGQQVTLSCSPISGHRSVSWYQQTPGQGLQFLFEYFSETQRNKGNFPGRFSGRQFSNSRSEMNVSTLELGDSALYLCASSLNSYEQYFGPGTRLTVT.

This chain links TRBV6-5 with TRBJ1-1; TRBD1 matches 8 bases. Germline values: CDR1 MNHEY, CDR2 SVGAGI. The CDR3 spans 14 residues. The trim removed 6 bases at V and 6 bases at J, leaving 9 bases unmatched. Here the CDR3 DNA reads TGTGCCAGCAGATCCGGACAGGGAAACGCTGAAGCTTTCTTT. Amino acid sequence: CASRSGQGNAEAFF.

V gene TRBV2 combines with J gene TRBJ1-5, with TRBD1 matching over 9 bases. The CDR3 covers 14 residues. Germline lookup yields CDR1 SNHLY and CDR2 FYNNEI. The junction had 7 bases not matched to a gene; V was cut back by 6 bases and J by 7 bases. This CDR3 is CASRQGALRQPQHF. Here the CDR3 DNA reads TGTGCCAGCAGACAGGGGGCCCTCCGGCAGCCCCAGCATTTT.

This clone was detected only once. The V and J genes are TRBV18 and TRBJ2-5, with 10 bases identical to TRBD1. The CDR3 loop spans 16 amino acids. Germline trimming cut 3 bases from V and 6 bases from J; bases unmatched to any gene: 10. Germline CDR1 KGHSH, CDR2 LQKENI. The CDR3 here is CASSPPTGTGVKTQYF. The CDR3 bases are TGTGCCAGCTCACCTCCCACCGGGACAGGGGTAAAGACCCAGTACTTC. The whole variable domain, filled in from reference TRBV18 and TRBJ2-5, reads NAGVMQNPRHLVRRRGQEARLRCSPMKGHSHVYWYRQLPEEGLKFMVYLQKENIIDESGMPKERFSAEFPKEGPSILRIQQVVRGDSAAYFCASSPPTGTGVKTQYFGPGTRLLVL.

The CDR3 DNA reads TGTGCCAGTAGTGTAACCGGGACAGGGGAGGGAGAGCAGTACTTC. Its translation is CASSVTGTGEGEQYF. The chain joins TRBV19 to TRBJ2-7; 10 bases agree with TRBD1. CDR3 size: 15 residues. Germline V gives CDR1 LNHDA, CDR2 SQIVND (reference sequence). J gave up 7 bases and V 5 bases, and 11 bases lay outside the gene matches.

The genes are TRBV5-6 and TRBJ2-3; D gene uncertain. There are 13 residues in the CDR3. The germline V gene encodes CDR1 SGHDT and CDR2 YYEEEE. V was trimmed by 3 bases and J by 5 bases, leaving 10 bases between them. The CDR3 DNA reads as TGTGCCAGCAGCTCCCTGAATCAAGATACGCAGTATTTT. Amino acid sequence: CASSSLNQDTQYF. Full variable domain (remainder filled in from reference TRBV5-6 and TRBJ2-3): DAGVTQSPTHLIKTRGQQVTLRCSPKSGHDTVSWYQQALGQGPQFIFQYYEEEERQRGNFPDRFSGHQFPNYSSELNVNALLLGDSALYLCASSSLNQDTQYFGPGTRLTVL.

V and J are TRBV30 and TRBJ1-2; TRBD1 might be the D (6 bases). This CDR3 spans 14 amino acids. The V gene's germline CDR1 is GTSNPN and CDR2 SVGIG (reference sequence). Deletions cut 1 base from V and 2 bases from J, with 11 bases between. The CDR3 DNA sequence: TGTGCCTGGAGTGGAACAGGGAAAAACTATGGCTACACCTTC. The encoded protein is CAWSGTGKNYGYTF.

In its sample, this clone was seen a few times. The chain has TRBV11-3 and TRBJ2-7; 8 nucleotides agree with TRBD1. The germline V gene encodes CDR1 SGHNT and CDR2 YENEEA. The CDR3 runs to 14 residues. Germline trimming cut 5 bases from V and 6 bases from J; bases unmatched to any gene: 9. The CDR3 nucleotides are TGTGCCAGCAGCGCGAGGGGGACAGGAACCGAGCAGTACTTC. Its protein is CASSARGTGTEQYF.

The chain carries TRBV27 and TRBJ2-1; 8 bases map to TRBD2. Unmatched junction bases numbered 12, after V lost 1 base and J lost 7 bases. CDR3 length equals 17 residues. The V gene's germline CDR1 is MNHEY and CDR2 SMNVEV (reference sequence). CDR3 sequence reads: CASSLYNRAGVWNEQFF. The CDR3 DNA sequence: TGTGCCAGCAGTTTATATAACCGAGCGGGAGTTTGGAATGAGCAGTTCTTC.

This chain connects TRBV10-3 to TRBJ1-1; 8 bases fit TRBD1. V lost 2 bases to trimming and J lost 8 bases; unmatched junction nucleotides: 4. This CDR3 has 13 amino acids. The germline CDR1 and CDR2 sequences are ENHRY and SYGVKD. CDR3 DNA: TGTGCCATCAGTGAGGACAGGGGCGGGGAAGCTTTCTTT. Its translation is CAISEDRGGEAFF.

This clone was seen once. The genes are TRBV27 and TRBJ2-5; D is possibly TRBD1 (6 bases). Trimming left V 5 bases short and J 1 base short, with 14 bases between. The CDR3 is 15 amino acids. Per the germline V gene, CDR1 is MNHEY and CDR2 is SMNVEV (reference sequence). The CDR3 DNA reads TGTGCCAGCAGTCCCTTCGGACAGCTCCAAGAGACCCAGTACTTC. This gives the protein CASSPFGQLQETQYF.

The chain recombines TRBV18 with TRBJ1-3; no clear D gene. CDR3 size: 13 residues. The germline gives CDR1 KGHSH, CDR2 LQKENI. V shed 3 bases and J shed 0 bases, with 3 bases lying between them. The CDR3 loop is CASSPPSGNTIYF. The CDR3 DNA sequence: TGTGCCAGCTCACCTCCCTCTGGAAACACCATATATTTT.

The V and J genes are TRBV2 and TRBJ2-5; 7 bases are a match to TRBD2. CDR1 and CDR2 (germline): SNHLY, FYNNEI. This CDR3 comprises 14 residues. J was trimmed by 6 bases and V by 5 bases; bases with no gene match: 9. The CDR3 is CASSPFREGKTQYF. The CDR3 region has the DNA TGTGCCAGCAGTCCCTTTAGGGAGGGTAAGACCCAGTACTTC.

The chain joins TRBV3-1 (or the pseudogene TRBV3-2) to TRBJ2-7, with D possibly TRBD2 on 5 matching bases. Germline values: CDR1 LGHDT, CDR2 YNNKEL (reference sequence). V dropped 1 base and J dropped 0 bases, with 7 bases sitting between them. The CDR3 length is 14 residues. The CDR3 DNA follows: TGTGCCAGCAGCCAAGGGACTTACTCCTACGAGCAGTACTTC. Its protein is CASSQGTYSYEQYF.

V gene TRBV13 combines with J gene TRBJ2-7; TRBD2 agrees at 7 bases. Germline CDR1 and CDR2: PRHDT and FYEKMQ (reference sequence). The CDR3 extends over 15 amino acids. V was pared by 1 base and J by 0 bases, with 3 bases of the junction left unmatched. The DNA for the CDR3 is TGTGCCAGCAGCTTAGTGCGGGAGAGCTCCTACGAGCAGTACTTC. Translating gives CASSLVRESSYEQYF.